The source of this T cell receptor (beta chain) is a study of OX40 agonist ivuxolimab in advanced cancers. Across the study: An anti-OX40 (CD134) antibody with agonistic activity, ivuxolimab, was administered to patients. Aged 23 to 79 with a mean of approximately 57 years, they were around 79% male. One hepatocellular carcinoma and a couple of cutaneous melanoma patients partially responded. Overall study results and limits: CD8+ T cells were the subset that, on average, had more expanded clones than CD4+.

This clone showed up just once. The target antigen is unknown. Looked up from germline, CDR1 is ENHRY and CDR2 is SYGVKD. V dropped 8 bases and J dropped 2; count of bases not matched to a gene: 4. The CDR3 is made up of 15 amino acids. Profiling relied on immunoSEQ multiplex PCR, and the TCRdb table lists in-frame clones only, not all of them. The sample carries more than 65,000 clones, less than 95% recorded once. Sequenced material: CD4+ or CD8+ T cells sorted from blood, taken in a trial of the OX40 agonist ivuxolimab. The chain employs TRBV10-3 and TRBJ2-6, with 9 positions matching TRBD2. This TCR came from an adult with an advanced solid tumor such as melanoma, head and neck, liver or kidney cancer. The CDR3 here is CAIPAGGPGANVLTF. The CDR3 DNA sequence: TGTGCCATCCCAGCGGGAGGACCTGGGGCCAACGTCCTGACTTTC.